This TCR beta chain emerged from a study of blood T cell repertoires in COVID-19. Some clones are missing from TCRdb's copy, which holds only in-frame ones; the method was immunoSEQ multiplex PCR. The table has around 93,000 clones, about 76% seen once; the top ten hold 8.5% to 10%. From germline, CDR1 is LNHDA and CDR2 SQIVND (reference sequence). This CDR3 comprises 14 residues. The junction had 9 bases not matched to a gene; V was cut back by 6 bases and J by 5 bases. This rearrangement joins TRBV19 to TRBJ1-2, with 7 bases aligning to TRBD1. The origin of this receptor is an elderly woman with acute or convalescent COVID-19. Sequencing used peripheral blood. The CDR3: CASSPTGVGYGYTF. The CDR3 DNA reads as TGTGCCAGTAGCCCTACAGGGGTCGGGTATGGCTACACCTTC. Complete variable domain (other parts from reference TRBV19 and TRBJ1-2): DGGITQSPKYLFRKEGQNVTLSCEQNLNHDAMYWYRQDPGQGLRLIYYSQIVNDFQKGDIAEGYSVSREKKESFPLTVTSAQKNPTAFYLCASSPTGVGYGYTFGSGTRLTVV.